The 8 T cell receptor beta chains reported below all come from one sample, sequenced in a study of blood T cell repertoires in COVID-19. The repertoire was sequenced with immunoSEQ multiplex PCR; TCRdb's copy has only in-frame clones and lacks some. The data hold under 250,000 clones, with about 85% observed a single time. Sequenced sample: peripheral blood. The source is a woman older than 75 with acute or convalescent COVID-19.

V and J are TRBV12-1 and TRBJ2-2; TRBD2 is taken as the D call from the table, unchecked against the DNA. TRBV12-1 is a known pseudogene. This CDR3 region has 18 residues. CDR3 region: CASSSSTSGRADTGELFF. CDR3 coding DNA: TGTGCCAGCAGCTCATCGACTAGCGGGAGGGCCGACACCGGGGAGCTGTTTTTT.

This chain links TRBV23-1 with TRBJ2-1, with 14 nucleotides matching TRBD2. TRBV23-1 is marked as an open reading frame, function uncertain. CDR3 length: 18 amino acids. J lost 5 bases, V lost 7 bases, and 13 bases had no gene match. CDR3 DNA sequence: TGCGCCAGCAACCCCGGGACTAGCGGGAGATTTTTCCACAATGAGCAGTTCTTC. It is translated as CASNPGTSGRFFHNEQFF.

The genes are TRBV3-1 (or the pseudogene TRBV3-2) and TRBJ2-1; D unresolved. Trimming took off 1 base at V and 8 bases at J, with 12 bases between the two ends. Per germline, CDR1 LGHDT and CDR2 YNNKEL (reference sequence). The CDR3 is 14 amino acids. CDR3 DNA: TGTGCCAGCAGCCAAGTTTCTCTAGACTATGAGCAGTTCTTC. Translation gives CASSQVSLDYEQFF.

The CDR3 DNA reads as TGTGCCAGCAGCTTAGGGGAGGTCGTGAACACTGAAGCTTTCTTT. It yields the protein CASSLGEVVNTEAFF. The rearrangement joins TRBV7-6 to TRBJ1-1; D not resolved. Germline CDR1 SGHVS, CDR2 FNYEAQ. V shed 1 base and J shed 0 bases, with 9 bases lying between them. This CDR3 region has 15 residues. Looking up the rest from reference TRBV7-6 and TRBJ1-1 gives the full variable domain: GAGVSQSPRYKVTKRGQDVALRCDPISGHVSLYWYRQALGQGPEFLTYFNYEAQQDKSGLPNDRFSAERPEGSISTLTIQRTEQRDSAMYRCASSLGEVVNTEAFFGQGTRLTVV.

The chain recombines TRBV15 with TRBJ2-7; TRBD2 aligns across 14 bases. Germline V CDR1 and CDR2: LNHNV, YYDKDF (reference sequence). CDR3 length: 16 amino acids. The V and J ends lost 5 bases and 5 bases, in that order; junction bases with no gene match: 8. The CDR3 DNA reads TGTGCCACCAGCCGAGGGACTAGCGGGAGTTACCACGAGCAGTACTTC. Translated, it gives CATSRGTSGSYHEQYF.

The chain links TRBV2 to TRBJ1-6; 7 nucleotides line up with TRBD1. CDR3 length equals 16 residues. Germline assignment: CDR1 SNHLY and CDR2 FYNNEI. V lost 7 bases to trimming and J lost 6 bases; unmatched junction nucleotides: 12. CDR3 in amino acids: CASNGRQAGGNSPLHF. CDR3 in DNA: TGTGCCAGCAATGGCAGACAGGCAGGGGGTAATTCACCCCTCCACTTT.

Only a few counts were recorded for this clone. The rearrangement uses TRBV9 and TRBJ2-1; 12 bases align to TRBD2. V shed 3 bases and J 8 bases; nucleotides not matched to a gene: 18. In germline, CDR1 is SGDLS, CDR2 YYNGEE. The CDR3 spans 19 residues. The CDR3 reads CASSGGRGSRASGRDEQFF. CDR3 sequence (DNA): TGTGCCAGCAGCGGGGGCAGGGGCTCCCGGGCTAGCGGGAGGGATGAGCAGTTCTTC.

The chain has TRBV2 and TRBJ2-1; a weak D match, TRBD2 (6 bases). The CDR3 runs 15 residues. The germline V and J ends were trimmed by 0 bases and 7 bases, with 13 bases remaining between them. CDR1 is SNHLY, CDR2 FYNNEI, per germline. This chain's CDR3 is CASSEARTMGNEQFF. CDR3 nucleotides: TGTGCCAGCAGTGAAGCGCGGACTATGGGAAATGAGCAGTTCTTC.